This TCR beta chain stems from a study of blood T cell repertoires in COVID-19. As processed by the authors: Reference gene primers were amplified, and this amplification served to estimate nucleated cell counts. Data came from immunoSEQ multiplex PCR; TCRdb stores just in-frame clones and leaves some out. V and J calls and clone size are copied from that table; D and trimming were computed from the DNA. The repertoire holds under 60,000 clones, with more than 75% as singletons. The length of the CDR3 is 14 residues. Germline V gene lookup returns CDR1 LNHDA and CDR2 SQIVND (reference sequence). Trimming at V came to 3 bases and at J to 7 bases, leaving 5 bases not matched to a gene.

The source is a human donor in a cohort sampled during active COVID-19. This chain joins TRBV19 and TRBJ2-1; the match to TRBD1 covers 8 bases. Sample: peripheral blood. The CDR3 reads CASSMVDRGNEQFF. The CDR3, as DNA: TGTGCCAGTAGTATGGTAGACAGGGGAAATGAGCAGTTCTTC.